This is a list of T cell receptor beta chains from one sample in a study of OX40 agonist ivuxolimab in advanced cancers. Clones were sequenced by immunoSEQ multiplex PCR, and TCRdb holds only the in-frame ones, with some missing. Here the sample spans over 95,000 clones, roughly 90% being singletons. The specimen was CD4+ or CD8+ T cells sorted from blood, collected in a trial of the OX40 agonist ivuxolimab. All receptors derive from an adult with an advanced solid tumor such as melanoma, head and neck, liver or kidney cancer. Both conserved end residues are part of each CDR3. Fields, in order: J gene, D gene, V gene, clone size, CDR3 protein, CDR3 DNA. A D gene is named only where the DNA matches it firmly. Only some rows state a clone size, as once, few, many or a class for expanded clones.

TRBJ2-7,TRBD2,TRBV5-1,NA,CASTSGTSVSYEQYF,TGCGCCAGCACGTCCGGGACTAGCGTCTCCTACGAGCAGTACTTC
TRBJ2-5,TRBD2,TRBV2,once,CASSLDRQRGETQYF,TGTGCCAGCTCGCTCGATAGACAGCGGGGAGAGACCCAGTACTTC
TRBJ1-5,NA,TRBV19,NA,CASSLVFDSSNQPQHF,TGTGCCAGTAGTTTGGTCTTTGACAGTAGCAATCAGCCCCAGCATTTT
TRBJ2-7,NA,TRBV7-9,NA,CASSPGSTYEQYF,TGTGCCAGCAGCCCGGGGTCAACCTACGAGCAGTACTTC
TRBJ1-5,NA,TRBV28,NA,CASTRGSDQPQHF,TGTGCCAGCACGCGGGGGTCGGATCAGCCCCAGCATTTT
TRBJ1-2,NA,TRBV7-9,few,CASSLVETGYTF,TGTGCCAGCAGCTTAGTAGAGACCGGCTACACCTTC
TRBJ2-7,TRBD1,TRBV5-1,NA,CASSPRTGSSYEQYF,TGCGCCAGCAGCCCGCGGACAGGAAGCTCCTACGAGCAGTACTTC
TRBJ1-2,NA,TRBV6-5,few,CASSPHTPPNYGYTF,TGTGCCAGCAGCCCTCACACACCCCCTAACTATGGCTACACCTTC
TRBJ1-1,TRBD1,TRBV19,NA,CASSIGSGGTEAFF,TGTGCCAGTAGTATAGGGTCAGGGGGGACTGAAGCTTTCTTT
TRBJ2-1,NA,TRBV11-3,NA,CASSLSGPAYNEQFF,TGTGCCAGCAGCTTGAGCGGTCCGGCCTACAATGAGCAGTTCTTC
TRBJ1-6,TRBD1,TRBV30,NA,CAWSVGTGNSPLHF,TGTGCCTGGAGTGTCGGGACAGGGAATTCACCCCTCCACTTT
TRBJ1-2,TRBD1,TRBV28,NA,CASAGQLRSYTF,TGTGCCAGCGCGGGACAGCTCCGGAGCTACACCTTC
TRBJ2-2,NA,TRBV28,NA,CASSPRGGTGELFF,TGTGCCAGCAGCCCCCGAGGGGGAACCGGGGAGCTGTTTTTT
TRBJ2-2,TRBD1,TRBV15,NA,CATSRVGDRGMNTGELFF,TGTGCCACCAGCAGAGTCGGAGACAGGGGTATGAACACCGGGGAGCTGTTTTTT
TRBJ1-2,NA,TRBV6-5,once,CASSPDSLYGYTF,TGTGCCAGCAGCCCCGACAGCCTCTATGGCTACACCTTC
TRBJ2-7,NA,TRBV25-1,once,CASSGNTEQYF,TGTGCCAGCAGTGGGAATACGGAGCAGTACTTC
TRBJ2-2,NA,TRBV7-6,few,CASNTATGELFF,TGTGCCAGCAATACGGCTACCGGGGAGCTGTTTTTT
TRBJ2-7,NA,TRBV14,NA,CASSQAYEQYF,TGTGCCAGCAGCCAAGCTTACGAGCAGTACTTC
TRBJ2-7,NA,TRBV7-2,NA,CASSSGTRGGEQYF,TGTGCCAGCAGTTCCGGGACCAGGGGAGGCGAGCAGTACTTC
TRBJ1-2,NA,TRBV7-9,few,CASSLGQGGYTF,TGTGCCAGCAGCTTAGGGCAGGGGGGCTACACCTTC
TRBJ1-4,NA,TRBV19,NA,CASSLAGTATNEKLFF,TGTGCCAGTAGTTTGGCCGGGACGGCAACTAATGAAAAACTGTTTTTT
TRBJ2-3,NA,TRBV7-9,NA,CASSLAYGDTQYF,TGTGCCAGCAGCTTAGCCTACGGAGATACGCAGTATTTT
TRBJ2-5,TRBD2,TRBV19,NA,CASRMTGTKQETQYF,TGTGCCAGTAGGATGACCGGGACTAAACAAGAGACCCAGTACTTC
TRBJ2-5,NA,TRBV7-9,NA,CASGLTRGNQETQYF,TGTGCCAGCGGATTAACTAGAGGCAATCAAGAGACCCAGTACTTC
TRBJ1-1,TRBD1,TRBV5-3,NA,CARSYDRVSLNTEAFF,TGTGCCAGAAGTTATGACAGGGTTTCCCTGAACACTGAAGCTTTCTTT
TRBJ1-2,TRBD1,TRBV28,NA,CASSPPGTDTYGYTF,TGTGCCAGCAGCCCCCCGGGGACAGACACCTATGGCTACACCTTC
TRBJ1-3,NA,TRBV4-2,NA,CASSQENTRSGNTIYF,TGTGCCAGCAGCCAAGAGAACACCCGGTCGGGAAACACCATATATTTT
TRBJ2-4,TRBD2,TRBV4-1,NA,CASSPDPERLADSRLAKNIQYF,TGCGCCAGCAGCCCCGATCCGGAGAGACTAGCGGATTCCAGACTAGCCAAAAACATTCAGTACTTC
TRBJ2-5,NA,TRBV5-1,NA,CASSLAVLGETQYF,TGCGCCAGCAGCTTGGCTGTTCTAGGGGAGACCCAGTACTTC
TRBJ2-7,TRBD2,TRBV28,NA,CASSLLREPPYEQYF,TGTGCCAGCAGTTTATTGCGGGAGCCCCCCTACGAGCAGTACTTC
TRBJ1-5,NA,TRBV28,few,CASSLGGSNQPQHF,TGTGCCAGCAGTTTGGGCGGAAGCAATCAGCCCCAGCATTTT
TRBJ1-2,TRBD1,TRBV19,NA,CASRPGQGSYGYTF,TGTGCCAGTAGGCCGGGACAGGGTTCGTATGGCTACACCTTC
TRBJ2-1,TRBD1,TRBV28,NA,CASSPGTGATNEQFF,TGTGCCAGCAGTCCAGGGACAGGGGCCACCAATGAGCAGTTCTTC
TRBJ2-7,NA,TRBV20-1,NA,CSMGEQYF,TGCAGTATGGGGGAGCAGTACTTC
TRBJ1-3,NA,TRBV11-2,NA,CASSPWAGNTIYF,TGTGCCAGCAGCCCCTGGGCCGGAAACACCATATATTTT
TRBJ2-3,TRBD2,TRBV7-3,NA,CASSPGTSGNIDTQYF,TGTGCCAGCAGCCCCGGGACTAGCGGGAATATAGATACGCAGTATTTT
TRBJ1-5,NA,TRBV5-5,NA,CASSLMSEQPQHF,TGTGCCAGCAGCTTGATGTCTGAACAGCCCCAGCATTTT
TRBJ2-7,TRBD1,TRBV5-7,NA,CASSLEGQGRDEQYF,TGTGCCAGCAGCTTGGAAGGACAGGGTAGGGACGAGCAGTACTTC
TRBJ2-7,TRBD2,TRBV27,once,CASRRLAGASYEQYF,TGTGCCAGCAGAAGACTAGCGGGGGCCTCCTACGAGCAGTACTTC
TRBJ1-2,NA,TRBV9,NA,CASSPRSDGWGYTF,TGTGCCAGCAGCCCCAGGTCCGACGGTTGGGGCTACACCTTC